This section outlines one TCR beta chain sequence together with its context. This sample was included in a study of blood T cell repertoires in COVID-19. Overall study: Spain, Italy and the United States supplied samples that represented acute and convalescent COVID-19.

From germline, CDR1 is SGHRS and CDR2 YFSETQ. This CDR3 is built from 16 residues. Trimming pared 6 bases from V and 4 bases from J, leaving 21 bases between. TCRdb keeps only in-frame clones here, not all; method: immunoSEQ multiplex PCR. The sample yields about 16,000 clones, around 92% seen once. This clonotype was obtained from a human donor with active COVID-19. The donor label of this sample is uncertain. V usage is TRBV5-1 and J usage is TRBJ2-3; perhaps TRBD2 as D (5 bases). What was sequenced was peripheral blood. CDR3 coding DNA: TGCGCCAGCAACGGAAATGGGGTGGGAGCCCCAGATACGCAGTATTTT. Amino acids: CASNGNGVGAPDTQYF.